Given below is one T cell receptor (beta chain) in context. What it binds is not known. The sample belongs to a study of regulatory T cells in long-lasting Graves disease. Study conclusions and caveats: Relative to new patients (roughly 950), persistent patients exhibited greater sharing of public clonotypes (about 3,000).

According to the study, TCR beta libraries were built with iRepertoire HTBI primers and CDR3-region Arm-PCR. TCRdb ran MiXCR on the multiplex PCR reads and lists one entry per CDR3 protein. Of about 470,000 distinct CDR3 sequences listed, under 15% are singletons. Time point given: newly diagnosed GD, antithyroid drugs for less than 3 months. Generation of the TCR library employed RNA extracted from PBMCs. This sample also appeared in a second study, on T cells in Graves' hyperthyroidism and ophthalmopathy.

The sample was peripheral blood mononuclear cells (PBMCs), taken at new diagnosis, from a patient treated with antithyroid drugs. The sequence derives from a woman in her twenties or thirties with Graves disease.

The CDR3 is CASRPLVDREAFF. The CDR3 DNA is TGTGCCAGCAGGCCCCTAGTCGACAGGGAAGCTTTCTTT. This chain joins TRBV6-1 and TRBJ1-1, with a tentative D call TRBD1 (6 bases). CDR3 length: 13 amino acids. Trimming cost V 6 bases and J 8 bases, with 16 bases left between them. Germline CDR1 is MNHNS and CDR2 is SASEGT.